Included here is one T cell receptor beta chain sequence, with context. The sample belongs to a study of graft-versus-host responses after intestinal transplantation. Libraries were prepared by immunoSEQ multiplex PCR; TCRdb keeps only in-frame clonotypes and omits some of them. Counted here are 35,000 to 40,000 clones, about nine tenths occurring once; the ten biggest clones make up roughly 17%. V lost 0 bases and J lost 15, with 18 bases in between. This CDR3 has 14 amino acids. Germline values: CDR1 SGHTA, CDR2 FQGTGA. Processed graft tissue released its intraepithelial and lamina propria lymphocytes.

Specimen: ileum tissue, collected about 28 weeks after intestinal transplant. This TCR was recovered from a human patient who received an intestinal transplant, so some T cells may come from the graft donor. The rearrangement uses TRBV7-3 and TRBJ2-1; D may correspond to TRBD1 or TRBD2 (5 bases each). The CDR3 sequence is CASSLTGVRDSMFF. In DNA form, the CDR3 reads TGTGCCAGCAGCTTAACGGGGGTACGGGATAGCATGTTCTTC.